This TCR beta chain was observed in a study of T cell responses to AZD1222 COVID-19 vaccine. The assay was immunoSEQ multiplex PCR, and TCRdb's table has in-frame clones only and misses some. This sample has more than 55,000 clones, with about 74% found just once. With respect to this clone: Its cognate antigen is unknown.

The V and J ends lost 1 base and 3 bases respectively, with 7 bases between them. This CDR3 is 13 amino acids long. Germline values: CDR1 SGHKS, CDR2 YYEKEE (reference sequence). Regarding the study as a whole: Clonal diversity may have been underestimated, and the donors were mostly white British, with more females than males.

The origin of this receptor is an adult who received the AZD1222 COVID-19 vaccine. The V call is TRBV5-5, the J call TRBJ1-2; D unresolved. Sequencing used peripheral blood, obtained 28 days after the second AZD1222 dose. CDR3 region: CASSLSNDYGYTF. DNA for the CDR3: TGTGCCAGCAGCTTGTCCAATGACTATGGCTACACCTTC.